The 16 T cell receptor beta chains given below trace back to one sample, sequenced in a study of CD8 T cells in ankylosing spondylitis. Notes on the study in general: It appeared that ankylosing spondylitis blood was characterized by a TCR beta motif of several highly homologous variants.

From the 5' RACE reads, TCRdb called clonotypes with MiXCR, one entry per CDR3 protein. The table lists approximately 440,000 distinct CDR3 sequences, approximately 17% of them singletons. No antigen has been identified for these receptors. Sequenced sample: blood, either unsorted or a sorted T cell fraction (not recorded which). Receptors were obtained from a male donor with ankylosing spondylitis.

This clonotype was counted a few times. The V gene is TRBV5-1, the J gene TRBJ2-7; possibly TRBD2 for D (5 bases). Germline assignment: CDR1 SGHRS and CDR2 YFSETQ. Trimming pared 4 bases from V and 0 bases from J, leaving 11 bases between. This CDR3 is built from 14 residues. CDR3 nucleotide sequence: TGCGCCAGCAGCCGGGGTCCCAACTCCTACGAGCAGTACTTC. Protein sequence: CASSRGPNSYEQYF.

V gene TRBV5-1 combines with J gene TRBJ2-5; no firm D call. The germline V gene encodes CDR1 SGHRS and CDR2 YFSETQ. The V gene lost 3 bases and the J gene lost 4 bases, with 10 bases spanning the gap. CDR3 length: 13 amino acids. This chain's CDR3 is CASSSPVGETQYF. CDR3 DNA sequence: TGCGCCAGCAGCTCCCCGGTCGGAGAGACCCAGTACTTC.

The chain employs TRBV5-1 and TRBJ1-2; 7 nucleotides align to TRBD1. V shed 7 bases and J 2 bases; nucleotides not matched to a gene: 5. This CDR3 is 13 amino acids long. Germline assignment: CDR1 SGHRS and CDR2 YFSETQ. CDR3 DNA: TGCGCCAGCGGCGGGGGACAGAACTATGGCTACACCTTC. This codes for CASGGGQNYGYTF.

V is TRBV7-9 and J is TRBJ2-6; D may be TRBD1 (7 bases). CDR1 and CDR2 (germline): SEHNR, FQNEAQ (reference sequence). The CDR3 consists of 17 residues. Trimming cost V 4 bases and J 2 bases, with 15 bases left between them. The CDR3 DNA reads TGTGCCAGCAGCTCCCAGGGGGGAAAAGCTGGGGCCAACGTCCTGACTTTC. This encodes CASSSQGGKAGANVLTF.

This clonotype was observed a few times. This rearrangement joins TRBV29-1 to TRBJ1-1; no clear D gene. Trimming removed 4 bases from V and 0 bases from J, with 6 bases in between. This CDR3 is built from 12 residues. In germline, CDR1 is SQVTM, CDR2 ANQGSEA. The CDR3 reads CSVVDMNTEAFF. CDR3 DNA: TGCAGCGTTGTAGACATGAACACTGAAGCTTTCTTT.

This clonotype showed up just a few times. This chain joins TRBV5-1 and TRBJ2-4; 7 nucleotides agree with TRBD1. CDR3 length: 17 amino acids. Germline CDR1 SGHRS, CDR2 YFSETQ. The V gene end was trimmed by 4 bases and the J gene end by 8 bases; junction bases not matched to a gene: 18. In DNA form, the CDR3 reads TGCGCCAGCAGCCGCCTACCCCTAGGGGGCGGAGGCGACATTCAGTACTTC. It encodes CASSRLPLGGGGDIQYF.

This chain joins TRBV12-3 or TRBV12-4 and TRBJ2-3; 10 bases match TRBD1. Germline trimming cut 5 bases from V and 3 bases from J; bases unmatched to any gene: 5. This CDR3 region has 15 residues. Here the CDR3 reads CASSPDRGLTDTQYF. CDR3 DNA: TGTGCCAGCAGTCCGGACAGGGGGTTGACAGATACGCAGTATTTT.

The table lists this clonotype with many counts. This CDR3 is CASSPWETPNEQFF. The CDR3, as DNA: TGTGCCAGCAGCCCCTGGGAGACACCCAATGAGCAGTTCTTC. V gene TRBV7-2 combines with J gene TRBJ2-1; tentatively, D is TRBD2 (5 bases). Trimming stripped 5 bases from V and 6 bases from J, with 14 bases between. This CDR3 has 14 residues. Germline values: CDR1 SGHTA, CDR2 FQGNSA. Full variable domain (outside the CDR3, taken from reference TRBV7-2 and TRBJ2-1): GAGVSQSPSNKVTEKGKDVELRCDPISGHTALYWYRQSLGQGLEFLIYFQGNSAPDKSGLPSDRFSAERTGGSVSTLTIQRTQQEDSAVYLCASSPWETPNEQFFGPGTRLTVL.

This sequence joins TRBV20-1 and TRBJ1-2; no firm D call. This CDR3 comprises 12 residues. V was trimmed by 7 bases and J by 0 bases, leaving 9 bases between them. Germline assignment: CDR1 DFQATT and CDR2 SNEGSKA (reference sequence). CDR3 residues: CSGARPNYGYTF. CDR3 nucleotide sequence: TGCAGTGGGGCCAGACCTAACTATGGCTACACCTTC.

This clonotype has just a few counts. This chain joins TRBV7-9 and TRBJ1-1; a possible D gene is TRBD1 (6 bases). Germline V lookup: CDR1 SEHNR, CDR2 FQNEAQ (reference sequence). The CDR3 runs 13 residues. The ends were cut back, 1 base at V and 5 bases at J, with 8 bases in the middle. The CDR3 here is CASSLGGQTEAFF. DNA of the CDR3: TGTGCCAGCAGCTTAGGGGGGCAGACTGAAGCTTTCTTT. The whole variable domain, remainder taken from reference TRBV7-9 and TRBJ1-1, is DTGVSQNPRHKITKRGQNVTFRCDPISEHNRLYWYRQTLGQGPEFLTYFQNEAQLEKSRLLSDRFSAERPKGSFSTLEIQRTEQGDSAMYLCASSLGGQTEAFFGQGTRLTVV.

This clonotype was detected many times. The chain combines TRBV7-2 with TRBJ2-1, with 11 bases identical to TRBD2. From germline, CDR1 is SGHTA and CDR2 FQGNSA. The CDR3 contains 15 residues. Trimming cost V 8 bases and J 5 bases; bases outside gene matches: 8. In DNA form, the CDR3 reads TGTGCCAGCTCCCTTGAACTAGCGGGAGACAATGAGCAGTTCTTC. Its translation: CASSLELAGDNEQFF.

CDR3 amino acids: CASSLLAGHYEQYF. The CDR3 coding sequence is TGTGCCAGCAGCCTCCTAGCGGGACACTACGAGCAGTACTTC. The V gene is TRBV11-2, the J gene TRBJ2-7, with 9 bases matching TRBD2. Germline V gene lookup returns CDR1 SGHAT and CDR2 FQNNGV. The junction had 5 bases not matched to a gene; V was cut back by 5 bases and J by 3 bases. The CDR3 has 14 amino acids.

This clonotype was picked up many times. The CDR3 spells CASSGTVRSYTF. DNA for the CDR3: TGTGCCAGCAGCGGGACGGTGAGGAGCTACACCTTC. J is TRBJ1-2 and V is TRBV28; the D gene is possibly TRBD1 (5 bases). Trimming took 6 bases from V and 9 from J, leaving 14 bases between them. The CDR3 contains 12 residues. CDR1 is MDHEN, CDR2 SYDVKM, per germline.

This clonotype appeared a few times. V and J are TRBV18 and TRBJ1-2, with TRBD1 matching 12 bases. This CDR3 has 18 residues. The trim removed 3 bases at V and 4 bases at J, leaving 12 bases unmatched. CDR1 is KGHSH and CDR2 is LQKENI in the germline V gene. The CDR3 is CASSPYNVGQGAVYGYTF. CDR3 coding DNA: TGTGCCAGCTCACCTTACAACGTGGGACAGGGGGCGGTCTATGGCTACACCTTC.

The CDR3 sequence is CASSVVVTGATEAFF. The CDR3 DNA reads TGTGCCAGCAGCGTAGTTGTGACAGGGGCCACTGAAGCTTTCTTT. The genes are TRBV9 and TRBJ1-1; 8 nucleotides agree with TRBD1. After removal of 0 bases from V and 4 bases from J, the junction contained 5 bases not matched to a gene. Germline CDR1 and CDR2: SGDLS and YYNGEE. This CDR3 is built from 15 residues.

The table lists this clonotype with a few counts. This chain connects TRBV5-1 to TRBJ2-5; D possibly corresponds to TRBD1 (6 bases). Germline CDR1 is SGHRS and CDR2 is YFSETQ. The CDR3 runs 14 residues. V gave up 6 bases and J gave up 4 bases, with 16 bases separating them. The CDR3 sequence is CASNAQGSRETQYF. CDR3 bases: TGCGCCAGCAACGCACAGGGATCCCGAGAGACCCAGTACTTC. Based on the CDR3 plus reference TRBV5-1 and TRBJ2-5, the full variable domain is KAGVTQTPRYLIKTRGQQVTLSCSPISGHRSVSWYQQTPGQGLQFLFEYFSETQRNKGNFPGRFSGRQFSNSRSEMNVSTLELGDSALYLCASNAQGSRETQYFGPGTRLLVL.